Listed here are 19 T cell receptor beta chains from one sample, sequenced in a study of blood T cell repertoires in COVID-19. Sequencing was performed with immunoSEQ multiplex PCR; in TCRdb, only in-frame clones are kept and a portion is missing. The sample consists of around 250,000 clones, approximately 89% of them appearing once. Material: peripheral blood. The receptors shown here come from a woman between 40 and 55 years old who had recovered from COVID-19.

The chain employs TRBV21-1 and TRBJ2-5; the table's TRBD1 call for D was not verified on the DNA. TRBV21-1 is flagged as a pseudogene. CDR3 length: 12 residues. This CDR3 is CASRKGRDRQYF. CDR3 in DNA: TGTGCCAGCAGGAAGGGTCGGGACAGGCAGTACTTC.

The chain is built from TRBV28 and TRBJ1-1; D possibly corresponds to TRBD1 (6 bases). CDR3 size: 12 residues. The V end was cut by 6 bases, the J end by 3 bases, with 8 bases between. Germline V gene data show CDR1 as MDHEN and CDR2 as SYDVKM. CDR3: CASRDSYTEAFF. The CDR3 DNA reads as TGTGCCAGCAGGGACAGTTACACTGAAGCTTTCTTT. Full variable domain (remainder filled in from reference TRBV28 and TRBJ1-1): DVKVTQSSRYLVKRTGEKVFLECVQDMDHENMFWYRQDPGLGLRLIYFSYDVKMKEKGDIPEGYSVSREKKERFSLILESASTNQTSMYLCASRDSYTEAFFGQGTRLTVV.

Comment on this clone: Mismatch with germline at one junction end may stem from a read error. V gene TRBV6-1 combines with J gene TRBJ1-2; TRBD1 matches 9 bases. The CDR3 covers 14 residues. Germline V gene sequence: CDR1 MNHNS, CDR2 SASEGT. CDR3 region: CASSEGQGNYGYTF. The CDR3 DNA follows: TGTGCCAGCAGCGAAGGACAGGGGAACTATGGCTACACCTTC.

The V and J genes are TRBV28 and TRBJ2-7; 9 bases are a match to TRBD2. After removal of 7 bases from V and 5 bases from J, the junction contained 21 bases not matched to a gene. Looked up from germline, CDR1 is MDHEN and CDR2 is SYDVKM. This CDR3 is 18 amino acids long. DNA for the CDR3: TGTGCCAGCACCCCACTGGGGTCGCGGGAGGGTGTCTCTCACGAGCAGTACGTC. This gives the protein CASTPLGSREGVSHEQYV.

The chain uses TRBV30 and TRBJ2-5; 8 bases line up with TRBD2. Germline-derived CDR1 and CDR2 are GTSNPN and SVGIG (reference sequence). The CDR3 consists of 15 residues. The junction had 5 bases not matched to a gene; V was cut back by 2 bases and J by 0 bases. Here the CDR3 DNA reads TGTGCCTGGAGTCTACTAGCGGACTACCAAGAGACCCAGTACTTC. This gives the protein CAWSLLADYQETQYF. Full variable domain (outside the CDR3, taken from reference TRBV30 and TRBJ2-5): SQTIHQWPATLVQPVGSPLSLECTVEGTSNPNLYWYRQAAGRGLQLLFYSVGIGQISSEVPQNLSASRPQDRQFILSSKKLLLSDSGFYLCAWSLLADYQETQYFGPGTRLLVL.

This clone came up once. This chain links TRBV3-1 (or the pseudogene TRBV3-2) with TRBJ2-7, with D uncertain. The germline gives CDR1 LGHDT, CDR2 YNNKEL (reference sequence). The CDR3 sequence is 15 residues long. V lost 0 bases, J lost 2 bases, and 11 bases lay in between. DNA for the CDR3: TGTGCCAGCAGCCAAGATAGGAGAAACCCCTACGAGCAGTACTTC. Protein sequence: CASSQDRRNPYEQYF.

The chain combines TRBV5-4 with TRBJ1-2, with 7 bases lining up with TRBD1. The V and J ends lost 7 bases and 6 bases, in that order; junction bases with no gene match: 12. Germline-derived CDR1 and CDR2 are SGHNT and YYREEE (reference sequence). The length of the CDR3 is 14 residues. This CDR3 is CASSSATGLHGYTF. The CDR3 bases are TGTGCCAGCTCTTCCGCGACAGGGCTCCATGGCTACACCTTC.

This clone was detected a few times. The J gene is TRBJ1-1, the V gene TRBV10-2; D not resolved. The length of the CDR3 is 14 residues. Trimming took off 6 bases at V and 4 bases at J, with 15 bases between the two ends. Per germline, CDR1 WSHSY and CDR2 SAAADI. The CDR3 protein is CASSKDGRVTEAFF. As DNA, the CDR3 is TGCGCCAGCAGCAAGGACGGGCGGGTCACTGAAGCTTTCTTT.

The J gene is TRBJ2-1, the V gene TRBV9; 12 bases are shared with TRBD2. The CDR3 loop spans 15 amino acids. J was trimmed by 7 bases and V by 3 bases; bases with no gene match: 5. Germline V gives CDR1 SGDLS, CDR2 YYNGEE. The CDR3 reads CASSDSSGGANEQFF. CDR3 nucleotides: TGTGCCAGCAGCGACTCTAGCGGGGGGGCGAATGAGCAGTTCTTC.

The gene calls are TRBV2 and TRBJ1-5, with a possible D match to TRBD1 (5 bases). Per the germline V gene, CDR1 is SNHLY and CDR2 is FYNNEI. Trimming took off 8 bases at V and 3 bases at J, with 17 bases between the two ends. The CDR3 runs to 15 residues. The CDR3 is CASHRTGFSNQPQHF. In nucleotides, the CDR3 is TGTGCCAGCCACAGGACCGGGTTCTCCAATCAGCCCCAGCATTTT.

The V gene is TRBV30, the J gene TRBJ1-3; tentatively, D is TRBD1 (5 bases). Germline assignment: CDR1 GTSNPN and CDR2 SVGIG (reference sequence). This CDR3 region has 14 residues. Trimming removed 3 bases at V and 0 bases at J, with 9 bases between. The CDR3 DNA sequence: TGTGCCTGGAGCAGGGACTTCTCTGGAAACACCATATATTTT. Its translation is CAWSRDFSGNTIYF.

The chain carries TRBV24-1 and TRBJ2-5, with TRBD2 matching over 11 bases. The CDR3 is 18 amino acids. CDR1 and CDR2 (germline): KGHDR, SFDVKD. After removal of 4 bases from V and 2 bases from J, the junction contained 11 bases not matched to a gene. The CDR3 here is CATSDRLAGRPRQETQYF. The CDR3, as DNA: TGTGCCACCAGTGACCGACTAGCGGGGAGACCCCGACAAGAGACCCAGTACTTC.

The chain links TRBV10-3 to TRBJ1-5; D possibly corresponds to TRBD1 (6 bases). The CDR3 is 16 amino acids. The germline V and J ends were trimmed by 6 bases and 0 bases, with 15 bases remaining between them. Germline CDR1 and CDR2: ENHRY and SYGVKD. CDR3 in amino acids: CAISEQGIGSNQPQHF. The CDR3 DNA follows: TGTGCCATCAGCGAACAGGGAATCGGTAGCAATCAGCCCCAGCATTTT.

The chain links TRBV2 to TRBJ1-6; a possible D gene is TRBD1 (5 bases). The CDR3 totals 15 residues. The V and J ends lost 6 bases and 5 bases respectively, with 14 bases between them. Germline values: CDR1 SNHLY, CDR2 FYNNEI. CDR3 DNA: TGTGCCAGCAGGGTCAGGGCCTTAGATAATTCACCCCTCCACTTT. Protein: CASRVRALDNSPLHF.

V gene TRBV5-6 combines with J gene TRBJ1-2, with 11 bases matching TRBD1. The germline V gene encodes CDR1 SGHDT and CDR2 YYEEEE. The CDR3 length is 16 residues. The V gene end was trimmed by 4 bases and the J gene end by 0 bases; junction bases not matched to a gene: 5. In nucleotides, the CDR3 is TGTGCCAGCAGCAGAGGACAGGGGGCTACTAACTATGGCTACACCTTC. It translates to CASSRGQGATNYGYTF. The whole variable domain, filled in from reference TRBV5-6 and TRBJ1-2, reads DAGVTQSPTHLIKTRGQQVTLRCSPKSGHDTVSWYQQALGQGPQFIFQYYEEEERQRGNFPDRFSGHQFPNYSSELNVNALLLGDSALYLCASSRGQGATNYGYTFGSGTRLTVV.

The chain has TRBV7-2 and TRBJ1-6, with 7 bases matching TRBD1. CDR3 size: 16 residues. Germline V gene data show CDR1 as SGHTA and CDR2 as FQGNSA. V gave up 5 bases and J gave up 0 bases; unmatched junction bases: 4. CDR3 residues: CASSRGQNSYNSPLHF. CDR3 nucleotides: TGTGCCAGCAGCAGGGGACAGAACTCCTATAATTCACCCCTCCACTTT.

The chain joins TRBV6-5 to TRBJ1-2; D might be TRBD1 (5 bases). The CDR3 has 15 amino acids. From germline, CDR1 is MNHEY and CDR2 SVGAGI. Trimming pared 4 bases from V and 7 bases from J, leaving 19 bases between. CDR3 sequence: CASSFLQAGRGGYTF. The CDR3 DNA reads TGTGCCAGCAGTTTTCTCCAAGCAGGGAGGGGTGGCTACACCTTC.

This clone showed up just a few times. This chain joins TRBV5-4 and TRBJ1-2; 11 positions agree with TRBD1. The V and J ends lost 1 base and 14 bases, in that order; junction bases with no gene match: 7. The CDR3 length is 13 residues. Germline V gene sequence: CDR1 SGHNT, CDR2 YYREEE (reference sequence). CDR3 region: CASSLSGQGASTF. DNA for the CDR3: TGTGCCAGCAGCTTGTCTGGACAGGGGGCTAGTACCTTC. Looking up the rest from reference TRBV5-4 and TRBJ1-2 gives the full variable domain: ETGVTQSPTHLIKTRGQQVTLRCSSQSGHNTVSWYQQALGQGPQFIFQYYREEENGRGNFPPRFSGLQFPNYSSELNVNALELDDSALYLCASSLSGQGASTFGSGTRLTVV.

In DNA form, the CDR3 reads TGTGCCAGCAGCCCCACCCCTACAGGGGTCCGCGCTCGCTCTGGAAACACCATATATTTT. This sequence encodes CASSPTPTGVRARSGNTIYF. The rearrangement uses TRBV27 and TRBJ1-3, with TRBD1 identical over 7 bases. This CDR3 contains 20 residues. The germline gives CDR1 MNHEY, CDR2 SMNVEV (reference sequence). With V trimmed by 6 bases and J by 0 bases, 20 bases remained unmatched.